The subject of this entry is one T cell receptor (beta chain). Its specificity is not known. This entry comes from a study of OX40 agonist ivuxolimab in advanced cancers. As for the study in general: Every 2 weeks, ivuxolimab was infused into the patients intravenously at between 0.01 and 10 mg/kg. Whole-study results and caveats: More expanded clones were seen, on average, in CD8+ T cells than in CD4+. Also showing low normalized T-cell clonal expansion were some of the nonresponders. Among expanded peripheral T cells, antigen specificity went undetermined.

Sequenced by immunoSEQ multiplex PCR; TCRdb stores in-frame clones only, minus some. This sample has about 5,700 clones, with approximately 87% found just once. The CDR3 length is 16 residues. The germline V gene encodes CDR1 ENHRY and CDR2 SYGVKD. V dropped 2 bases and J dropped 1; count of bases not matched to a gene: 2. Sequences were derived from CD4+ or CD8+ T cells sorted from blood, sampled in a trial of the OX40 agonist ivuxolimab. The chain recombines TRBV10-3 with TRBJ2-2; 9 bases line up with TRBD2. The sequence came from an adult with an advanced solid tumor such as melanoma, head and neck, liver or kidney cancer. This CDR3 is CAISEASGMNTGELFF. The CDR3 region has the DNA TGTGCCATCAGTGAGGCTAGCGGGATGAACACCGGGGAGCTGTTTTTT.